This T cell receptor (beta chain) is drawn from a study of naive and memory T cell subsets (dated by TCRdb to the late 2010s). Background for the entire study: In the figure summarizing the skin biopsy and whole blood samples, roughly 10 blood donors, 7 tuberculin skin test biopsies and 3 saline control biopsies were reported. PCR2 was typically a SYBR Green qPCR stopped at a set threshold; low-input samples could instead use end-point PCR (roughly 6 cycles). On the study overall, not on this receptor specifically: The RNA-based method was acknowledged to be potentially sensitive to changes in TCR transcripts with T cell activation and differentiation.

Reading the germline V gene gives CDR1 SGHRS and CDR2 YFSETQ. From the cysteine up to the phenylalanine, the CDR3 has a length of 16 residues. Of all the DNA, just the CDR3 is kept, 48 bases in frame from base 1. V lost 1 base and J lost 2 bases; the stretch between them is 12 bases long. The method behind the library was 5' RACE. The ligated cDNA was amplified by four rounds of PCR, in which nested alpha and beta constant region primers were used together with the SP2 primer. For the blood and skin samples, TCR RNA was reverse transcribed with SuperScript IV using primers for the alpha and beta constant regions. An oligonucleotide carrying the Illumina SP2 primer and a UMI was ligated to the cDNA 3' end using T4 RNA ligase 1. To prevent hairpin formation, the 12-nucleotide UMI was made up of two random hexamers with an eight-base spacer between them. From the second PCR onward, TCR alpha and beta chain libraries were processed separately and dual indexed for multiplexing. After pooling, the indexed libraries were analyzed by capillary electrophoresis and sequenced on either an Illumina MiSeq or NextSeq. PhiX DNA at roughly 5-7% was spiked into libraries to increase base diversity and improve cluster recognition. The study's own analysis went as follows. UMIs were extracted from read 2 by Demultiplexor and combined with the TCR sequence from read 1, and reads were split according to sample indices. V and J genes and V-J junctions were identified by Decombinator, and each TCR was assigned a five-part identifier that included V and J deletions. Collapsinator used UMIs to correct sequencing errors and PCR amplification heterogeneity, yielding UMI-based abundance per TCR. CDR3Translator turned identifiers into nucleotide sequence, translated that sequence into amino acids, and pulled out CDR3 regions based on terminal motifs. After normalization to the amount of input RNA, error-corrected alpha and beta TCR counts from blood and skin were compared. The public reads were reanalyzed by TCRdb: fastp trimming at Q25, MiXCR alignment, in-frame beta chains only. Duplicate CDR3 protein sequences are folded into a single record with the most common DNA and genes. The V and J calls reflect TCRdb's pipeline rather than the authors' work. The sample table records over 45,000 distinct CDR3 sequences; more than 7.5% of these occur just once. The ten largest account for about 8.9% of the sample.

On this clonotype: The antigen it recognizes is unknown. The record has no base qualities; no much larger clone is one base away.

Using 3' ligation of a UMI-containing oligonucleotide to TCR cDNA, the study laid out a robust and sensitive protocol to amplify, sequence and analyze TCRs. Whole blood analysis involved drawing 2 to 2.5 ml of peripheral blood from adult healthy volunteers into Tempus tubes and then extracting RNA following the manufacturer's instructions. Total RNA, without cell sorting, was DNase treated with RQ1 DNase before reverse transcription, targeting about 1 to 1,100 ng input. Libraries were prepared from skin biopsies and whole blood so that pipeline robustness could be tested in samples in which T cells form a minority population.

The sequence came from a female donor in good health. The rearranged segments are TRBV5-1 and TRBJ2-2; the D gene is possibly TRBD2, with 5 bases matching. This receptor carries the CDR3 CASSLFETGNTGELFF. The DNA sequence is as follows: TGCGCCAGCAGCTTGTTTGAGACGGGAAACACCGGGGAGCTGTTTTTT.